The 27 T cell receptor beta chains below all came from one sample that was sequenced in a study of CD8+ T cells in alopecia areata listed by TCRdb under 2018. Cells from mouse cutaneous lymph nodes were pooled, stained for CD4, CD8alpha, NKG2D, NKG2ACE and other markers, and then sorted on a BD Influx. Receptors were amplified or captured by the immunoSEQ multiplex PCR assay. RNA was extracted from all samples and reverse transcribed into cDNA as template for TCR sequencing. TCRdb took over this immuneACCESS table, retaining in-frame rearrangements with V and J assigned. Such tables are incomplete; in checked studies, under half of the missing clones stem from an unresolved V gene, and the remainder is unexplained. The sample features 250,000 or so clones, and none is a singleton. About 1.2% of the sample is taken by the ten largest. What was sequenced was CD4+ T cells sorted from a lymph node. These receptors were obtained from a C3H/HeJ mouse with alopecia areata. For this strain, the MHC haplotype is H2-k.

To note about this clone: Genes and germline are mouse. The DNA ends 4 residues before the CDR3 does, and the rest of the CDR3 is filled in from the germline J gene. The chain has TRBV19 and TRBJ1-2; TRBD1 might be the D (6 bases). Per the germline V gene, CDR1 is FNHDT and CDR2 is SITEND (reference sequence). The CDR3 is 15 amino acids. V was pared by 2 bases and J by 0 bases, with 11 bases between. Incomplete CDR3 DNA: TGTGCCAGCAGTATGGGAGGGGGGCCAAACTCC. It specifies CASSMGGGPNS. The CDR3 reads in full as CASSMGGGPNSDYTF.

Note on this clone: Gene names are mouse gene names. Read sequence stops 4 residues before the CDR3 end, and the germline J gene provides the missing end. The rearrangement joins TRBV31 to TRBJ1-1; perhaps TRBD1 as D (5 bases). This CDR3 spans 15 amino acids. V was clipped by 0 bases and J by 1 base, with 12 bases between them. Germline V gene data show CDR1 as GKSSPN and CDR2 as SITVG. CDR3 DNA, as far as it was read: TGTGCCTGGAGTCTAGGCAGGGAGGCGAACACA. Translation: CAWSLGREANT. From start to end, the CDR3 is CAWSLGREANTEVFF. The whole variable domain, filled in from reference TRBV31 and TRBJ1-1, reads AQTIHQWPVAEIKAVGSPLSLGCTIKGKSSPNLYWYWQATGGTLQQLFYSITVGQVESVVQLNLSASRPKDDQFILSTEKLLLSHSGFYLCAWSLGREANTEVFFGKGTRLTVV.

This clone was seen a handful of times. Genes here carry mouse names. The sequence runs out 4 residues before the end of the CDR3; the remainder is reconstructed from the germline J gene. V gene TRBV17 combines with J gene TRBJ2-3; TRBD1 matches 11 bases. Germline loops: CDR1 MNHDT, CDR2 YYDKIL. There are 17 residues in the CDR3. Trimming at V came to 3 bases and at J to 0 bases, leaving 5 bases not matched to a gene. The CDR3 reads CASSRTDRGHSAETLYF. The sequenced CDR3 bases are TGTGCTAGCAGTAGGACGGACAGGGGGCATAGTGCAGAA.

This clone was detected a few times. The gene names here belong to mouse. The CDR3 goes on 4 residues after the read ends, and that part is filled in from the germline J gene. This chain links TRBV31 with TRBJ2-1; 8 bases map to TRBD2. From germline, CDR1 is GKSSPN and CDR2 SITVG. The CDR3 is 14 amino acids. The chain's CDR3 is CAWSLEGGRSEQFF. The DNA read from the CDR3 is TGTGCCTGGAGTCTAGAGGGGGGGCGCTCT.

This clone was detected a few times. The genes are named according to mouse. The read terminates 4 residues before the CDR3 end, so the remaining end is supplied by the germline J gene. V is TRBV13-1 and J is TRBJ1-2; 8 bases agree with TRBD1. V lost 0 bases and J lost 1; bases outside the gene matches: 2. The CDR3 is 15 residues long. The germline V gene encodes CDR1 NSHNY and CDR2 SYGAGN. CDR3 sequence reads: CASSDDGTGNSDYTF. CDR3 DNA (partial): TGTGCCAGCAGTGATGACGGGACAGGAAACTCC.

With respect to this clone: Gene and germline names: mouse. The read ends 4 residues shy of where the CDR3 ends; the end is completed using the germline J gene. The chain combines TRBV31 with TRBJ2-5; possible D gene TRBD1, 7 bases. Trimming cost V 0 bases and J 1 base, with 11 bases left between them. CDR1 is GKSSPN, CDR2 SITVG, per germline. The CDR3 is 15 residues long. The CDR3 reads CAWSLRRGDQDTQYF. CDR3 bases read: TGTGCCTGGAGTCTTCGCAGGGGGGACCAAGAC.

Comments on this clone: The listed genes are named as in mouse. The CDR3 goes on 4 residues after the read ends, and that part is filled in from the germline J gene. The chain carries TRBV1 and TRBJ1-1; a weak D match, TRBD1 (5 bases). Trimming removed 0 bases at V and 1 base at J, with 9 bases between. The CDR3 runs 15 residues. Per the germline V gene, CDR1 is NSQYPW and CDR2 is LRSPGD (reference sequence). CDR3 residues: CTCSADRVGNTEVFF. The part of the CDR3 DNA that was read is TGCACCTGCAGTGCAGACAGGGTAGGGAACACA.

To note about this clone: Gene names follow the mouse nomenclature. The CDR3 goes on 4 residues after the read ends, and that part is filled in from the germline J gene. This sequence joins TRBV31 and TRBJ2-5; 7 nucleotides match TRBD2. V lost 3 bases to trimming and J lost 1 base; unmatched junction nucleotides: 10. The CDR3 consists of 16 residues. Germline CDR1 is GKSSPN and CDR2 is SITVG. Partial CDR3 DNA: TGTGCCTGGAGCCCCAACTGGGGAAGTCACCAAGAC. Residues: CAWSPNWGSHQD. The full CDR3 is CAWSPNWGSHQDTQYF. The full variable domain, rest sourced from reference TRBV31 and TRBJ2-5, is AQTIHQWPVAEIKAVGSPLSLGCTIKGKSSPNLYWYWQATGGTLQQLFYSITVGQVESVVQLNLSASRPKDDQFILSTEKLLLSHSGFYLCAWSPNWGSHQDTQYFGPGTRLLVL.

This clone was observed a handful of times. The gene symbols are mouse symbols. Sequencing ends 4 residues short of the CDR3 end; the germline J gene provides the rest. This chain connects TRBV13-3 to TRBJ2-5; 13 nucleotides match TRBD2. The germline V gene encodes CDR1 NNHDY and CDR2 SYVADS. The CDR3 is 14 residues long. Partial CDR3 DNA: TGTGCCAGCAGTCGGACTGGGGGGGCAGAC. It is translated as CASSRTGGAD. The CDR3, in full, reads CASSRTGGADTQYF.

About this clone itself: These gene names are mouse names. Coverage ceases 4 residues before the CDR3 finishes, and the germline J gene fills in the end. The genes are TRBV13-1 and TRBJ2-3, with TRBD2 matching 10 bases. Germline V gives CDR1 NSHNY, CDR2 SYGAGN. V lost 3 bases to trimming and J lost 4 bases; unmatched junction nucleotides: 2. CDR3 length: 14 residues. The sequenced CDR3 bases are TGTGCCAGCAGTGTGGACTGGGGGACAGAA. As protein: CASSVDWGTE. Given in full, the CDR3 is CASSVDWGTETLYF.

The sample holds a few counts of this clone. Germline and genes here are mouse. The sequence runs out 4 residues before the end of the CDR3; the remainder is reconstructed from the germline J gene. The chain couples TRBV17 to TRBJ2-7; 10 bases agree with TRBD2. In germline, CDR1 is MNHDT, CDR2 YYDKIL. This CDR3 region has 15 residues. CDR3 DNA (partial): TGTGCTAGCAGTAGATCCTGGGGGGGCCCATAT. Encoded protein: CASSRSWGGPY. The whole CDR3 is CASSRSWGGPYEQYF.

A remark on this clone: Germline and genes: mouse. Incomplete CDR3 DNA: TGCACCTGCAGTGCAGACCCCTCGACTGGTCCAAACACCGGG. It is translated as CTCSADPSTGPNTG. Given in full, the CDR3 is CTCSADPSTGPNTGQLYF. V and J are TRBV1 and TRBJ2-2, with D possibly TRBD2 on 6 matching bases. The read comes to an end 4 residues before the CDR3 does, leaving the germline J gene to fill in the end. Trimming removed 0 bases from V and 0 bases from J, with 14 bases in between. The germline CDR1 and CDR2 sequences are NSQYPW and LRSPGD (reference sequence). This CDR3 region has 18 residues. Full variable domain (outside the CDR3, taken from reference TRBV1 and TRBJ2-2): VTLLEQNPRWRLVPRGQAVNLRCILKNSQYPWMSWYQQDLQKQLQWLFTLRSPGDKEVKSLPGADYLATRVTDTELRLQVANMSQGRTLYCTCSADPSTGPNTGQLYFGEGSKLTVL.

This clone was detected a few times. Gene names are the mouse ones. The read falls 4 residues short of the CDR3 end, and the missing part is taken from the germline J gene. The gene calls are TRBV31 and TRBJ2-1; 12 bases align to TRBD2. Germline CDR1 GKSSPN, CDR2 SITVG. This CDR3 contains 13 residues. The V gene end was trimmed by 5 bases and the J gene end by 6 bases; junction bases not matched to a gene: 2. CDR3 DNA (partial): TGTGCCTGGGGGACTGGGGGGAGTGCT. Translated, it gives CAWGTGGSA. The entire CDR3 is CAWGTGGSAEQFF.

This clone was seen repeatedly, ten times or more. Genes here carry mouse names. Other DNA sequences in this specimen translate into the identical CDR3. The DNA read from the CDR3 is TGCACCTGCAGTGCCAGACAGTATAATTCGCCC. Protein sequence: CTCSARQYNSP. The full-length CDR3 reads as CTCSARQYNSPLYF. The chain couples TRBV1 to TRBJ1-6, with D perhaps matching TRBD1 (5 bases). The read comes to an end 3 residues before the CDR3 does, leaving the germline J gene to fill in the end. TRBJ1-6 is treated as an ORF (open reading frame) with a function not yet certain. Germline loops: CDR1 NSQYPW, CDR2 LRSPGD (reference sequence). Trimming stripped 3 bases from V and 4 bases from J, with 7 bases between. This CDR3 contains 14 residues.

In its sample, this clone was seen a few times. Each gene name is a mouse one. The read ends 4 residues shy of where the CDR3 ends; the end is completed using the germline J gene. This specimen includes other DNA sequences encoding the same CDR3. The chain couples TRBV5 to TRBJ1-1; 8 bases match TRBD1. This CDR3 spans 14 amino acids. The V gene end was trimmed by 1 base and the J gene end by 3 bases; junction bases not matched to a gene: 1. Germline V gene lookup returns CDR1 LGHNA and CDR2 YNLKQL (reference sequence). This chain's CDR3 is CASSQAGGDTEVFF. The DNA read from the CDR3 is TGTGCCAGCAGCCAAGCAGGGGGCGACACA.

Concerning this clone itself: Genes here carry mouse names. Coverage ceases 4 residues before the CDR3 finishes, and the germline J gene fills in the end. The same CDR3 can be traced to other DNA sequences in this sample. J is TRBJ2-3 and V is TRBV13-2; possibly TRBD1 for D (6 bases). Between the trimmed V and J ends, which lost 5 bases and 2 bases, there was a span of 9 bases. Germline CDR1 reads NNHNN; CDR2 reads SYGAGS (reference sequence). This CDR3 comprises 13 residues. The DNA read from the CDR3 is TGTGCCAGCGGGGACAGAGATGCAGAA. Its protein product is CASGDRDAE. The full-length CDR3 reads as CASGDRDAETLYF.

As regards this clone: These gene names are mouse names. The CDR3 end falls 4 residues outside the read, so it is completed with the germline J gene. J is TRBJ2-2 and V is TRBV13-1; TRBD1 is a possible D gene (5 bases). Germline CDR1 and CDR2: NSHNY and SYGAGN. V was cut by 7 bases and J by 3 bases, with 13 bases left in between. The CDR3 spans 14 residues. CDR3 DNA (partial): TGTGCCAGCTGCCAGGGCGGAGACACCGGG. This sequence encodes CASCQGGDTG. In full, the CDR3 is CASCQGGDTGQLYF.

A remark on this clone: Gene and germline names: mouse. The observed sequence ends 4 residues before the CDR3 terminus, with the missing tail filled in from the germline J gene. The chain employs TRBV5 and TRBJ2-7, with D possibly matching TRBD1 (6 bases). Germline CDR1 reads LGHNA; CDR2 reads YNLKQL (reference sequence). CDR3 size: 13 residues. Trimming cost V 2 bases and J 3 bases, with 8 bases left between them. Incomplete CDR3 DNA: TGTGCCAGCAGCCAAAGGGGGTTCTAT. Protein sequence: CASSQRGFY. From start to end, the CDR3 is CASSQRGFYEQYF.

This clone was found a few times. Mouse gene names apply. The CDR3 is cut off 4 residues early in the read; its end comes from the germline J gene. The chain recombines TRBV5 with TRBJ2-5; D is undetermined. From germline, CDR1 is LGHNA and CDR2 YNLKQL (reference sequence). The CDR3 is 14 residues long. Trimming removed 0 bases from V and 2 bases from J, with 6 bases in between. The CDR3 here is CASSQEHSQDTQYF. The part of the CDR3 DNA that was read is TGTGCCAGCAGCCAAGAACACAGCCAAGAC.

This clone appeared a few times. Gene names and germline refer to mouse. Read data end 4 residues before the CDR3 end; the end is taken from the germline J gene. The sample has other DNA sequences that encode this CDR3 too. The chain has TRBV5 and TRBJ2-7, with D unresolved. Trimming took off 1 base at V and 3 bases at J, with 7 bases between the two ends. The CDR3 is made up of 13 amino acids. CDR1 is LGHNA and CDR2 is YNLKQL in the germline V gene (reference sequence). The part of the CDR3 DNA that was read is TGTGCCAGCAGCCAAGCTGGTCTCTAT. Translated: CASSQAGLY. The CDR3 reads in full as CASSQAGLYEQYF.

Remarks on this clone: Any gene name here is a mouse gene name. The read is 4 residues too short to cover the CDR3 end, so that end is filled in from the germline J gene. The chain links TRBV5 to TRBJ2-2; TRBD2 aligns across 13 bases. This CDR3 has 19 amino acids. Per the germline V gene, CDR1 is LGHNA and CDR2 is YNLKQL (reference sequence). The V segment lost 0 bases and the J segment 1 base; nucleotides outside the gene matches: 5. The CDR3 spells CASSQDRGTGGGNTGQLYF. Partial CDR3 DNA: TGTGCCAGCAGCCAAGATAGGGGGACTGGGGGGGGAAACACCGGG.

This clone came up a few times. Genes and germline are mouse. This chain's CDR3 is CASSEGRNSPLYF. The sequenced part of the CDR3 DNA is TGTGCCAGCAGTGAAGGCAGGAATTCGCCC. V is TRBV13-3 and J is TRBJ1-6, with D unclear. The CDR3 end is not reached by the read, which stops 3 residues before it; the germline J gene fills it in. TRBJ1-6 is an ORF, with its function uncertain. Looked up from germline, CDR1 is NNHDY and CDR2 is SYVADS. V dropped 2 bases and J dropped 7 bases, with 7 bases sitting between them. The CDR3 totals 13 residues.

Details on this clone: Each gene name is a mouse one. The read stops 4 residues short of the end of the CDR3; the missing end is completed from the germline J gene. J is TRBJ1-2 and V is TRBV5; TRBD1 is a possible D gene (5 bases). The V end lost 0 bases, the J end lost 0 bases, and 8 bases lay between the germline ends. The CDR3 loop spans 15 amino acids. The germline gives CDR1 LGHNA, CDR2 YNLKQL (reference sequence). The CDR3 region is CASSQEWGANSDYTF. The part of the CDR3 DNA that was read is TGTGCCAGCAGCCAAGAGTGGGGGGCAAACTCC.

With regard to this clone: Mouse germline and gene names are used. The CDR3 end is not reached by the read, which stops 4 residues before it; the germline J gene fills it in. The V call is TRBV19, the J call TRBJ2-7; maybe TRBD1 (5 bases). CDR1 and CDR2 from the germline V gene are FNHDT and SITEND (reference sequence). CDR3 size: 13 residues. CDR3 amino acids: CASSIPDKYEQYF. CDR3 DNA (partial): TGTGCCAGCAGTATCCCGGACAAATAT.

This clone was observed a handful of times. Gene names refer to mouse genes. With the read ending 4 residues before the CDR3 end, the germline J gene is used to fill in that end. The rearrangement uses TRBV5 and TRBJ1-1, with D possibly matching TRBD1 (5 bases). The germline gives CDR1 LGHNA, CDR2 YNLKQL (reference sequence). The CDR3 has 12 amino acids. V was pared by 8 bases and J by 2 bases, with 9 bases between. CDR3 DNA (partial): TGTGCCAGCTCGGGACTCAACACA. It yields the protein CASSGLNT. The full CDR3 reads CASSGLNTEVFF.

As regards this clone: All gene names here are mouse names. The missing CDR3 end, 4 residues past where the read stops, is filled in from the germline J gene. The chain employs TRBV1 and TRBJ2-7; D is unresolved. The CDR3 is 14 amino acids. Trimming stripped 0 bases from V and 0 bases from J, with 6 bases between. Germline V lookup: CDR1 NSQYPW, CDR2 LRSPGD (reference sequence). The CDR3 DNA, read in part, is TGCACCTGCAGTGCAGATACTGTCTCCTAT. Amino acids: CTCSADTVSY. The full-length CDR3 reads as CTCSADTVSYEQYF.

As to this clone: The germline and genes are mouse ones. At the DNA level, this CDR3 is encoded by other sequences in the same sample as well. Incomplete CDR3 DNA: TGTGCCAGCAGCCAAACAGGGTCGAACACCGGG. It codes for CASSQTGSNTG. The entire CDR3 protein is CASSQTGSNTGQLYF. The chain has TRBV5 and TRBJ2-2, with a weak D call TRBD1 (6 bases). The DNA ends 4 residues before the CDR3 does, and the rest of the CDR3 is filled in from the germline J gene. V was trimmed by 2 bases and J by 2 bases, leaving 9 bases between them. This CDR3 has 15 residues. The germline V gene encodes CDR1 LGHNA and CDR2 YNLKQL (reference sequence).